A single sample gave rise to the 28 T cell receptor beta chains below, sequenced in a study of shared clonotypes between healthy human individuals. The data were produced by immunoSEQ multiplex PCR, yet TCRdb's version contains in-frame clones alone and is incomplete. The sample includes millions of clones, about 95% seen only once; the top ten take 0.9% to 1.3%. Selected positively for CCR7 and CD45RO-negative, naive CD8 cells excluded terminally differentiated effector memory CD45RA+ cells. The sequenced material came from naive CD8+ T cells sorted from blood. These receptors were taken from a man between 18 and 35 years old in good health.

The CDR3 DNA reads as TGTGCCAGCCACTATTTTGAAGGGACAGGGATGACCGGGGAGCTGTTTTTT. The encoded protein is CASHYFEGTGMTGELFF. This chain uses TRBV19 with TRBJ2-2, with 9 bases that match TRBD1. With V trimmed by 9 bases and J by 5 bases, 16 bases remained unmatched. The CDR3 covers 17 residues. The germline V gene encodes CDR1 LNHDA and CDR2 SQIVND (reference sequence). The whole variable domain, filled in from reference TRBV19 and TRBJ2-2, reads DGGITQSPKYLFRKEGQNVTLSCEQNLNHDAMYWYRQDPGQGLRLIYYSQIVNDFQKGDIAEGYSVSREKKESFPLTVTSAQKNPTAFYLCASHYFEGTGMTGELFFGEGSRLTVL.

The chain links TRBV2 to TRBJ2-7; unclear D gene. The germline V and J ends were trimmed by 4 bases and 0 bases, with 13 bases remaining between them. From germline, CDR1 is SNHLY and CDR2 FYNNEI. The CDR3 loop spans 15 amino acids. CDR3 in amino acids: CASSGSRISSYEQYF. CDR3 bases: TGTGCCAGCAGTGGTTCCCGAATCAGCTCCTACGAGCAGTACTTC.

This clone was found once. The chain combines TRBV11-2 with TRBJ2-7, with a weak D call TRBD2 (5 bases). This CDR3 region has 13 residues. Germline lookup yields CDR1 SGHAT and CDR2 FQNNGV. Trimming took 0 bases from V and 2 from J, leaving 5 bases between them. CDR3 bases: TGTGCCAGCAGCTTAGACGGGACCTACGAGCAGTACTTC. This sequence encodes CASSLDGTYEQYF.

This clone has only one observation. The V gene is TRBV19, the J gene TRBJ1-2, with D unresolved. V shed 5 bases and J shed 4 bases, with 11 bases lying between them. This CDR3 is built from 13 residues. CDR1 is LNHDA, CDR2 SQIVND, per germline (reference sequence). The CDR3 sequence is CASSPRGLYGYTF. CDR3 coding DNA: TGTGCCAGTAGTCCGCGTGGACTCTATGGCTACACCTTC.

The genes are TRBV6-5 and TRBJ1-2; the match to TRBD1 covers 8 bases. In germline, CDR1 is MNHEY, CDR2 SVGAGI. The length of the CDR3 is 13 residues. The V and J ends lost 8 bases and 8 bases, in that order; junction bases with no gene match: 10. The DNA for the CDR3 is TGTGCCAGCCTCGGGACAGGCCGCGGGGGCTACACCTTC. Amino acids: CASLGTGRGGYTF.

The J gene is TRBJ1-5, the V gene TRBV6-5; D uncertain. The CDR3 is 13 amino acids. The germline V gene has CDR1 MNHEY and CDR2 SVGAGI. Trimming pared 5 bases from V and 7 bases from J, leaving 12 bases between. The CDR3 coding sequence is TGTGCCAGCAGTACCGGACGCATCCAGCCCCAGCATTTT. Protein product: CASSTGRIQPQHF.

This chain links TRBV4-1 with TRBJ2-2; no reliable D call. This CDR3 is built from 12 residues. CDR1 is MGHRA, CDR2 YSYEKL, per germline. The ends were cut back, 6 bases at V and 7 bases at J, with 9 bases in the middle. CDR3 sequence (DNA): TGCGCCAGCAGTCTGTCCGGCGGGGAGCTGTTTTTT. This translates into CASSLSGGELFF.

The chain joins TRBV4-1 to TRBJ1-2; 7 nucleotides agree with TRBD1. The CDR3 covers 13 residues. CDR1 and CDR2 (germline): MGHRA, YSYEKL. V was pared by 2 bases and J by 6 bases, with 3 bases of the junction left unmatched. Here the CDR3 DNA reads TGCGCCAGCAGCCAACCTACAGGGGATGGCTACACCTTC. Protein product: CASSQPTGDGYTF.

The chain employs TRBV4-1 and TRBJ1-1, with TRBD1 matching 9 bases. The V gene's germline CDR1 is MGHRA and CDR2 YSYEKL. V dropped 3 bases and J dropped 4; count of bases not matched to a gene: 3. CDR3 length equals 14 residues. The CDR3 DNA reads TGCGCCAGCAGCCATGGGACAGGGTCCACTGAAGCTTTCTTT. Translating gives CASSHGTGSTEAFF.

The rearrangement joins TRBV28 to TRBJ2-7; TRBD2 is a possible D gene (6 bases). The germline V gene encodes CDR1 MDHEN and CDR2 SYDVKM. V was pared by 3 bases and J by 3 bases, with 9 bases between. This CDR3 has 13 residues. For the CDR3, the DNA is TGTGCCAGCAGTTTCGGGGGTGTCTACGAGCAGTACTTC. It is translated as CASSFGGVYEQYF.

V gene TRBV4-1 combines with J gene TRBJ2-1, with D possibly TRBD2 on 6 matching bases. The CDR3 loop spans 16 amino acids. Germline V gene sequence: CDR1 MGHRA, CDR2 YSYEKL. Trimming took 2 bases from V and 3 from J, leaving 14 bases between them. The CDR3 DNA follows: TGCGCCAGCAGCCAACAAACTAGCACGTTCTACAATGAGCAGTTCTTC. It codes for CASSQQTSTFYNEQFF.

The chain has TRBV6-1 and TRBJ2-1; the D gene is possibly TRBD1 (5 bases). CDR3 length equals 12 residues. Trimming removed 2 bases from V and 8 bases from J, with 7 bases in between. Germline lookup yields CDR1 MNHNS and CDR2 SASEGT. Here the CDR3 DNA reads TGTGCCAGCAGTGAAAGGGGATATGAGCAGTTCTTC. It yields the protein CASSERGYEQFF.

This chain uses TRBV7-9 with TRBJ2-1; 8 bases align to TRBD1. With 10 bases clipped from V and 3 bases from J, the junction kept 5 bases outside the gene matches. Germline loops: CDR1 SEHNR, CDR2 FQNEAQ (reference sequence). The CDR3 runs 13 residues. The CDR3 region is CATGQGSYNEQFF. The CDR3 nucleotides are TGTGCCACCGGACAGGGCAGCTACAATGAGCAGTTCTTC. Using reference TRBV7-9 and TRBJ2-1 for the parts outside the CDR3, the full variable domain is DTGVSQNPRHKITKRGQNVTFRCDPISEHNRLYWYRQTLGQGPEFLTYFQNEAQLEKSRLLSDRFSAERPKGSFSTLEIQRTEQGDSAMYLCATGQGSYNEQFFGPGTRLTVL.

The chain is built from TRBV6-5 and TRBJ2-2; D could derive from TRBD1 or TRBD2 (5 bases each). V lost 0 bases and J lost 6, with 8 bases in between. Looked up from germline, CDR1 is MNHEY and CDR2 is SVGAGI. This CDR3 region has 14 residues. For the CDR3, the DNA is TGTGCCAGCAGTTACTCATCGGGACCCGGGGAGCTGTTTTTT. Protein product: CASSYSSGPGELFF.

Details on this clone: Other DNA sequences in the sample encode the same CDR3. V gene TRBV7-7 combines with J gene TRBJ2-7, with a tentative D call TRBD2 (7 bases). CDR1 and CDR2 from the germline V gene are SSHAT and FNYEAQ (reference sequence). The CDR3 length is 13 residues. CDR3 amino acids: CASSGGPSYEQYF. In DNA form, the CDR3 reads TGTGCTAGTTCCGGGGGGCCCTCCTACGAGCAGTACTTC.

The rearrangement uses TRBV7-9 and TRBJ2-7, with 10 bases lining up with TRBD1. Germline loops: CDR1 SEHNR, CDR2 FQNEAQ (reference sequence). The CDR3 consists of 14 residues. After removal of 4 bases from V and 5 bases from J, the junction contained 5 bases not matched to a gene. The CDR3 DNA is TGTGCCAGCAGCTACCGGGACAGGGGCGACGAGCAGTACTTC. Its translation is CASSYRDRGDEQYF.

This clone appeared a single time. CDR3 nucleotides: TGTGCCAGCAGTTTGTGGCCAGCCTACGAGCAGTACTTC. Translation: CASSLWPAYEQYF. The chain has TRBV27 and TRBJ2-7; D gene uncertain. The CDR3 consists of 13 residues. Germline V CDR1 and CDR2: MNHEY, SMNVEV (reference sequence). Trimming stripped 3 bases from V and 2 bases from J, with 8 bases between.

To note about this clone: This CDR3 is also generated by other DNA sequences in the sample. The chain has TRBV11-2 and TRBJ2-7; 7 bases align to TRBD1. Germline V gene data show CDR1 as SGHAT and CDR2 as FQNNGV. The CDR3 runs 13 residues. J gave up 2 bases and V 5 bases, and 3 bases lay outside the gene matches. This CDR3 reads CASSPGQTYEQYF. CDR3 in DNA: TGTGCCAGCAGCCCGGGACAGACCTACGAGCAGTACTTC.

The gene calls are TRBV2 and TRBJ1-2; TRBD1 matches at 10 bases. The CDR3 totals 15 residues. The germline V gene has CDR1 SNHLY and CDR2 FYNNEI. V shed 2 bases and J 4 bases; nucleotides not matched to a gene: 4. CDR3 in DNA: TGTGCCAGCAGTGAACGGGACAGGGGTGGCTATGGCTACACCTTC. This codes for CASSERDRGGYGYTF.

The chain links TRBV11-2 to TRBJ2-5; perhaps TRBD1 as D (6 bases). Germline V gives CDR1 SGHAT, CDR2 FQNNGV. CDR3 size: 14 residues. V lost 5 bases, J lost 3 bases, and 13 bases lay in between. Here the CDR3 reads CASSLHRVEETQYF. The CDR3, as DNA: TGTGCCAGCAGCCTCCACAGGGTCGAAGAGACCCAGTACTTC.

The chain has TRBV6-6 and TRBJ2-1, with 10 bases matching TRBD1. Trimming cost V 6 bases and J 7 bases; bases outside gene matches: 9. The CDR3 loop spans 15 amino acids. Per the germline V gene, CDR1 is MNHNY and CDR2 is SVGAGI (reference sequence). This CDR3 is CASSLTGGLLNEQFF. DNA for the CDR3: TGTGCCAGCAGCCTGACAGGGGGCCTTCTGAATGAGCAGTTCTTC.

The chain combines TRBV7-6 with TRBJ1-3; D possibly corresponds to TRBD1 (6 bases). Germline V gives CDR1 SGHVS, CDR2 FNYEAQ. Trimming pared 4 bases from V and 0 bases from J, leaving 10 bases between. This CDR3 spans 15 amino acids. The CDR3: CASSYDRSSGNTIYF. As DNA, the CDR3 is TGTGCCAGCAGCTATGACAGGAGCTCTGGAAACACCATATATTTT.

The rearrangement uses TRBV13 and TRBJ1-2; D unresolved. With 0 bases removed from V and 1 base from J, the gap between germline ends came to 12 bases. The CDR3 runs to 16 residues. Looked up from germline, CDR1 is PRHDT and CDR2 is FYEKMQ (reference sequence). DNA of the CDR3: TGTGCCAGCAGCTTAGGCTTACCCGGGGATAACTATGGCTACACCTTC. Translation: CASSLGLPGDNYGYTF.

This rearrangement joins TRBV27 to TRBJ2-6; D is perhaps TRBD1 or TRBD2 (6 bases each). Germline assignment: CDR1 MNHEY and CDR2 SMNVEV (reference sequence). CDR3 size: 18 residues. The V end lost 3 bases, the J end lost 4 bases, and 19 bases lay between the germline ends. CDR3 protein: CASSLRDTPSFGANVLTF. The CDR3, as DNA: TGTGCCAGCAGTTTGCGGGACACCCCATCGTTCGGGGCCAACGTCCTGACTTTC.

The V gene is TRBV4-1, the J gene TRBJ1-3, with D uncertain. The germline V and J ends were trimmed by 1 base and 0 bases, with 7 bases remaining between them. This CDR3 contains 15 residues. CDR1 is MGHRA, CDR2 YSYEKL, per germline. This CDR3 is CASSQALSSGNTIYF. In DNA, the CDR3 is TGCGCCAGCAGCCAAGCGCTGAGCTCTGGAAACACCATATATTTT.

The J gene is TRBJ2-7, the V gene TRBV7-6, with D possibly matching TRBD1 (5 bases). The CDR3 has 13 amino acids. The V end lost 6 bases, the J end lost 7 bases, and 16 bases lay between the germline ends. Germline values: CDR1 SGHVS, CDR2 FNYEAQ. The CDR3, as DNA: TGTGCCAGCAGTCGTAGGGGTACGGTGGAGCAGTACTTC. This gives the protein CASSRRGTVEQYF.

This chain joins TRBV5-4 and TRBJ1-4; maybe TRBD1 (5 bases). The CDR3 sequence is 13 residues long. The germline V gene encodes CDR1 SGHNT and CDR2 YYREEE (reference sequence). The ends were cut back, 9 bases at V and 5 bases at J, with 14 bases in the middle. The CDR3 sequence: CAKRTLGNEKLFF. The DNA for the CDR3 is TGTGCCAAACGGACACTTGGGAATGAAAAACTGTTTTTT.

Details on this clone: Just one base apart from a much larger clone, this may be a read error. This chain uses TRBV30 with TRBJ1-1, with D unresolved. Germline V lookup: CDR1 GTSNPN, CDR2 SVGIG (reference sequence). Trimming took off 3 bases at V and 1 base at J, with 9 bases between the two ends. This CDR3 has 13 amino acids. This CDR3 reads CAWRVTTNTEAFF. The CDR3 nucleotides read TGTGCCTGGAGGGTAACCACGAACACTGAAGCTTTCTTT.